Sequencing of this TCR beta chain was carried out in a study of T cells after yellow fever vaccination. This clonotype was counted between two and nine times. No antigen is known for it. 5'RACE template switching generated TCR cDNA, adding a universal primer site and UMIs. TCRdb redid the calling of the 5' RACE reads with MiXCR, one entry per CDR3 protein. The data show 320,000 or so distinct CDR3 sequences, roughly 8% seen once. The study's findings and limits: FACS-sorted repertoires could contain abundant clonotypes contaminating from the bulk population. Most clones from primary vaccination resurfaced after the booster (approximately 97% CD4, over 85% CD8). Compared with primary, the secondary response was weaker and peaked at day 5, not 15.

There are 15 residues in the CDR3. The germline gives CDR1 MNHEY, CDR2 SMNVEV (reference sequence). Germline trimming cut 0 bases from V and 9 bases from J; bases unmatched to any gene: 8. The sequence was collected from a man in his late teens or twenties who received the YFV17D yellow fever vaccine. The chain has TRBV27 and TRBJ2-1, with 7 bases lining up with TRBD2. The sample was PBMCs, taken roughly 46 days after the first yellow fever vaccination. The CDR3 spells CASSLSSSGEGEQFF. Written as DNA, the CDR3 is TGTGCCAGCAGTTTATCCTCCAGCGGGGAGGGTGAGCAGTTCTTC.